This TCR beta chain was retrieved from a study of blood T cell repertoires in COVID-19. Study details: Some COVID-19 samples were acute and others convalescent; all came from the United States, Italy and Spain. In each case, the material was cDNA or gDNA derived from T cells, B-cell-depleted T cells, or PBMCs.

Enrolled during active infection, Seattle patients were then followed longitudinally. In the authors' workflow: Scientists estimated how many nucleated cells there were by amplifying reference gene primers. The table came from immunoSEQ multiplex PCR; TCRdb's copy has only in-frame clones and leaves some out. V and J calls and clone size are copied from that table; D and trimming were computed from the DNA. Of under 250,000 clones in the sample, about 90% were seen once. V was cut by 4 bases and J by 4 bases, with 16 bases left in between. Looked up from germline, CDR1 is LGHDT and CDR2 is YNNKEL (reference sequence). The CDR3 has 15 residues.

This clonotype was sampled from a man between 60 and 70 years old with COVID-19, enrolled during active disease. Sequenced input: peripheral blood. The rearrangement joins TRBV3-1 (or the pseudogene TRBV3-2) to TRBJ1-1; TRBD1 is a possible D gene (6 bases). The CDR3, as DNA: TGTGCCAGCAGCCTTAGAACGGGGGGCGGCACTGAAGCTTTCTTT. Its protein product is CASSLRTGGGTEAFF.